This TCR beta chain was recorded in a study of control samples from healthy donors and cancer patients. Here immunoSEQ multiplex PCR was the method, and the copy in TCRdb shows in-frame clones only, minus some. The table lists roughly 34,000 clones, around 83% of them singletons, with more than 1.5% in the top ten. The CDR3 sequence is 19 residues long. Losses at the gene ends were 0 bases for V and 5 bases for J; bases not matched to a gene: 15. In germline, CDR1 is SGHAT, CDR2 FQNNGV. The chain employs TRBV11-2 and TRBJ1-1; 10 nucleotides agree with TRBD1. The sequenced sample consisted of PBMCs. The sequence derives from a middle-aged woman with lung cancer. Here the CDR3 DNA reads TGTGCCAGCAGCTTAGATCGTCAAGGGGGGACAGGGGTGTATACTGAAGCTTTCTTT. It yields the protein CASSLDRQGGTGVYTEAFF.